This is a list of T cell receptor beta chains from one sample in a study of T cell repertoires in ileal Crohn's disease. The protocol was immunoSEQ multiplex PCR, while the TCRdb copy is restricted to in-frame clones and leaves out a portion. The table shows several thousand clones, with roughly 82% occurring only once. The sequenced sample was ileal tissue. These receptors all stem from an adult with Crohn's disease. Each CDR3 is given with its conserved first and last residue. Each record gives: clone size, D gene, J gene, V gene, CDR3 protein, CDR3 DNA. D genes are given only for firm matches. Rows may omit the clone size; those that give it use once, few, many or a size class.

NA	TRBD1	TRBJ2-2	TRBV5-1	CASSLGQGGTGELFF	TGCGCCAGCAGCTTAGGACAGGGCGGTACCGGGGAGCTGTTTTTT
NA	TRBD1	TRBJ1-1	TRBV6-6	CASSYRQGGVNTEAFF	TGTGCCAGCAGTTACCGACAGGGGGGAGTGAACACTGAAGCTTTCTTT
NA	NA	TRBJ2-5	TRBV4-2	CASSQERQEETQYF	TGTGCCAGCAGCCAAGAACGGCAGGAAGAGACCCAGTACTTC
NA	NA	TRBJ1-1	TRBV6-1	CASSSSGPNEAFF	TGTGCCAGCAGTTCCTCTGGCCCGAATGAAGCTTTCTTT
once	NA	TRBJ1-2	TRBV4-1	CASSHQTGYGYTF	TGCGCCAGCAGCCACCAGACAGGCTATGGCTACACCTTC
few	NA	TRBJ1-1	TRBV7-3	CASSSQGHTEAFF	TGTGCCAGCAGCTCCCAGGGTCACACTGAAGCTTTCTTT
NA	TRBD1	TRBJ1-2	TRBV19	CASSFGTVSNYGYTF	TGTGCCAGTAGTTTCGGGACAGTCTCTAACTATGGCTACACCTTC
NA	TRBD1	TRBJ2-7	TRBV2	CASNRDRKSYEQYF	TGTGCCAGCAACCGGGACAGAAAATCCTACGAGCAGTACTTC
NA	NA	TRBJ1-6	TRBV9	CASSVVPTGNSPLHF	TGTGCCAGCAGCGTGGTGCCCACAGGGAATTCACCCCTCCACTTT
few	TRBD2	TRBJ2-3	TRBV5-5	CASSFLAGGSTDTQYF	TGTGCCAGCAGCTTCTTAGCGGGGGGGAGCACAGATACGCAGTATTTT
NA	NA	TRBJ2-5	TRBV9	CASSVFTGETQYF	TGTGCCAGCAGCGTCTTTACGGGTGAGACCCAGTACTTC
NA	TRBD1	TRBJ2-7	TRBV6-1	CASSDAQGADYEQYF	TGTGCCAGCAGTGACGCACAGGGGGCAGACTACGAGCAGTACTTC
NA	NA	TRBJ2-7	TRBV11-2	CASSYGGPYEQYF	TGTGCCAGCAGCTACGGGGGGCCCTACGAGCAGTACTTC
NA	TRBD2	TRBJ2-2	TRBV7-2	CASSLPSGRALTGELFF	TGTGCCAGCAGCTTACCTAGCGGGAGGGCCCTCACCGGGGAGCTGTTTTTT
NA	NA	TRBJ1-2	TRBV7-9	CASSSRHREDGYTF	TGTGCCAGCAGCTCTAGGCACAGGGAAGATGGCTACACCTTC
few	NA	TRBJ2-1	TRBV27	CASSLYRGEIEQFF	TGTGCCAGCAGTTTATATCGTGGAGAGATTGAGCAGTTCTTC
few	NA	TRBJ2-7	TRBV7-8	CASSSTGISTSGEQYF	TGTGCCAGCAGCTCAACCGGGATCTCGACATCGGGAGAGCAGTACTTC
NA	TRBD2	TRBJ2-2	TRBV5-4	CASSPTSGTSGELFF	TGTGCCAGCAGCCCGACTAGCGGGACTAGCGGGGAGCTGTTTTTT
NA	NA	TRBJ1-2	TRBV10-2	CASRETEHGYTF	TGCGCCAGCAGGGAGACAGAGCATGGCTACACCTTC
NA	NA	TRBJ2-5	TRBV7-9	CASRGQETQYF	TGTGCCAGCCGGGGTCAAGAGACCCAGTACTTC
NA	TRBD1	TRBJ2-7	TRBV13	CASSFGTGNYEQYF	TGTGCCAGCAGCTTTGGGACAGGGAACTACGAGCAGTACTTC
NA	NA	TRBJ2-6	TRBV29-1	CSVGSLLAYKGRANVLTF	TGCAGCGTTGGGAGTCTACTAGCATACAAAGGTCGGGCCAACGTCCTGACTTTC
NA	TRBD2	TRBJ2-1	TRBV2	CASSEQRGVGNEQFF	TGTGCCAGCAGTGAACAGCGGGGGGTTGGGAATGAGCAGTTCTTC
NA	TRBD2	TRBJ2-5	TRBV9	CASSVESSGGARTETQYF	TGTGCCAGCAGCGTAGAGTCTAGCGGGGGGGCGAGGACGGAGACCCAGTACTTC
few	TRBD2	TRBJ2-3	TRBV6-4	CAIAGGLVDTQYF	TGTGCCATAGCGGGGGGGCTCGTAGATACGCAGTATTTT
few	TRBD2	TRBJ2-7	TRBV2	CASSELLAGRGEQYF	TGTGCCAGCAGTGAATTGCTAGCGGGTAGAGGGGAGCAGTACTTC
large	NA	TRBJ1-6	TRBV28	CAGQSYNSPLHF	TGTGCCGGACAGAGCTATAATTCACCCCTCCACTTT
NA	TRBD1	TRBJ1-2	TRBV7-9	CASSFRGRGYTF	TGTGCCAGCAGCTTCAGGGGGCGAGGCTACACCTTC
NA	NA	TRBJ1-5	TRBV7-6	CASSLGAGQPQHF	TGTGCCAGCAGCTTAGGGGCAGGGCAGCCCCAGCATTTT
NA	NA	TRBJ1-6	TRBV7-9	CASSSRGMGSPLHF	TGTGCCAGCAGCTCTAGGGGGATGGGTTCACCCCTCCACTTT
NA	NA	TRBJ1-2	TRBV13	CASSLGAGTNYGYTF	TGTGCCAGCAGCTTAGGGGCGGGAACTAACTATGGCTACACCTTC
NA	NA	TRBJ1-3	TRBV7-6	CASSLMVSATGPSRGNTIYF	TGTGCCAGCAGCTTAATGGTCTCGGCCACAGGGCCCTCGAGGGGAAACACCATATATTTT
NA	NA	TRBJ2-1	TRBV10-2	CASSEASLYNEQFF	TGCGCCAGCAGTGAGGCTAGCCTCTACAATGAGCAGTTCTTC
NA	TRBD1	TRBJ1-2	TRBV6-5	CASSNTGGYGYTF	TGTGCCAGCAGTAACACAGGGGGCTATGGCTACACCTTC
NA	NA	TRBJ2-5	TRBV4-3	CASSQDRGTQETQYF	TGCGCCAGCAGCCAAGATCGGGGGACCCAAGAGACCCAGTACTTC
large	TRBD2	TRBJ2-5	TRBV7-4	CASSLFRAGPIQETQYF	TGTGCCAGCAGTCTGTTTCGAGCGGGACCGATCCAAGAGACCCAGTACTTC
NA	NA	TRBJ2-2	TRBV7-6	CASSQPEGARELFF	TGTGCCAGCAGCCAACCCGAGGGAGCGAGGGAGCTGTTTTTT
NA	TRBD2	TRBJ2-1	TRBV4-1	CASSPTTSGRVLDSYNEQFF	TGCGCCAGCAGCCCGACAACTAGCGGGAGGGTTCTCGACTCCTACAATGAGCAGTTCTTC
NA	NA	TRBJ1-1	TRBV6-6	CASSSGGGRTEAFF	TGTGCCAGCAGTTCGGGAGGGGGGAGGACTGAAGCCTTCTTT
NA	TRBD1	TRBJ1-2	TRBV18	CASSPNRGDGYTF	TGTGCCAGCTCACCGAACAGGGGTGATGGCTACACCTTC
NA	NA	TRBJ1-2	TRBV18	CASSLPKGRGTTF	TGTGCCAGCTCTCTCCCCAAAGGGCGGGGGACCACCTTC
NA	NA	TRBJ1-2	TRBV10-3	CAISQGNYGYTF	TGTGCCATCAGTCAGGGGAACTATGGCTACACCTTC
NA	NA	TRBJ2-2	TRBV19	CASSITRPNTGELFF	TGTGCCAGTAGTATAACGCGCCCGAACACCGGGGAGCTGTTTTTT
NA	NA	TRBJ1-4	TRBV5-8	CASSLGQPNEKLFF	TGTGCCAGCAGCTTGGGACAGCCTAATGAAAAACTGTTTTTT
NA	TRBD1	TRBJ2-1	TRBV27	CASSYRTGLNEQFF	TGTGCCAGCAGTTACCGGACAGGGCTAAATGAGCAGTTCTTC
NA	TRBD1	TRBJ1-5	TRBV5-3	CARRVRGGTGGLGNQPQHF	TGTGCCAGAAGAGTCAGGGGGGGGACAGGGGGCCTGGGGAATCAGCCCCAGCATTTT
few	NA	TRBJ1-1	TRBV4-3	CASSQDMGALTEAFF	TGCGCCAGCAGCCAAGATATGGGGGCACTAACGGAAGCTTTCTTT
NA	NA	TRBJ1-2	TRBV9	CASSVGVTVDGYTF	TGTGCCAGCAGCGTAGGGGTCACAGTCGATGGCTACACCTTC
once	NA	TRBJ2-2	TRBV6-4	CASSDSITELNTGELFF	TGTGCCAGCAGTGACTCGATAACAGAATTAAACACCGGGGAGCTGTTTTTT
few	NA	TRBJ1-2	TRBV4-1	CASSPEDSYGYTF	TGCGCCAGCAGTCCCGAAGACAGCTATGGCTACACCTTC
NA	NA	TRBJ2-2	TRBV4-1	CASSHAGTGELFF	TGCGCCAGCAGCCATGCCGGCACCGGGGAGCTGTTTTTT
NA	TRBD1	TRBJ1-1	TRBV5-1	CASSLSGTGSRMNTEAFF	TGCGCCAGCAGCTTGAGTGGGACAGGGTCTAGGATGAACACTGAAGCTTTCTTT
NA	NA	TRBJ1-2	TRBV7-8	CASSSASAGVSYGYTF	TGTGCCAGCAGCTCCGCCTCGGCGGGGGTAAGCTATGGCTACACCTTC
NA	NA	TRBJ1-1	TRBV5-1	CASSLAGGSLWTEAFF	TGCGCCAGCAGCTTGGCCGGGGGTTCACTATGGACTGAAGCTTTCTTT
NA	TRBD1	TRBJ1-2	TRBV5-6	CASSLVDRGYGYTF	TGTGCCAGCAGCTTGGTGGACAGGGGCTATGGCTACACCTTC
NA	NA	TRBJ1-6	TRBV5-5	CASSLVRGHNSPLHF	TGTGCCAGCAGCTTGGTGCGGGGTCACAATTCACCCCTCCACTTT
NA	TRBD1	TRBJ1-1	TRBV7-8	CASSLATGGKNTEAFF	TGTGCCAGCAGCTTAGCGACAGGGGGAAAAAACACTGAAGCTTTCTTT
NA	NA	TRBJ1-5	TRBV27	CASSRQGSQPQHF	TGTGCCAGCAGTAGGCAGGGGAGTCAGCCCCAGCATTTT
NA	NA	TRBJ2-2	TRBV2	CASTGGLANTGELFF	TGTGCCAGCACGGGGGGCTTAGCGAACACCGGGGAGCTGTTTTTT
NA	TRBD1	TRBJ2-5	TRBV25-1	CASSRLDRDQETQYF	TGTGCCAGCAGTAGGTTAGACAGGGACCAAGAGACCCAGTACTTC